Shown below are 31 T cell receptor beta chains from a single sample sequenced in a study of identifying expanded T cells in peripheral blood. Only in-frame clones appear in the TCRdb table, and some are missing; sequencing was by immunoSEQ multiplex PCR. The data hold 100,000 to 150,000 clones, with around nine tenths observed a single time. The sample was blood. These TCRs come from a person between 18 and 75 years old in good health.

This clone turned up a few times. V is TRBV11-2 and J is TRBJ2-2; D is possibly TRBD1 (6 bases). V was clipped by 5 bases and J by 7 bases, with 14 bases between them. This CDR3 is 14 amino acids long. Germline V CDR1 and CDR2: SGHAT, FQNNGV. The CDR3 sequence is CASSTTGYDGELFF. The CDR3 coding sequence is TGTGCCAGCAGCACTACAGGGTACGACGGGGAGCTGTTTTTT. Supplemented by reference TRBV11-2 and TRBJ2-2, the full variable domain reads EAGVAQSPRYKIIEKRQSVAFWCNPISGHATLYWYQQILGQGPKLLIQFQNNGVVDDSQLPKDRFSAERLKGVDSTLKIQPAKLEDSAVYLCASSTTGYDGELFFGEGSRLTVL.

This chain joins TRBV28 and TRBJ2-3; 9 positions match TRBD2. The CDR3 is 16 amino acids. Germline V gene sequence: CDR1 MDHEN, CDR2 SYDVKM. The V and J ends lost 4 bases and 3 bases, in that order; junction bases with no gene match: 8. CDR3 sequence (DNA): TGTGCCAGCAGTTCAGCGGGGGGCCGGGGGACAGATACGCAGTATTTT. Translation gives CASSSAGGRGTDTQYF.

The rearrangement links TRBV6-5 to TRBJ1-1; D may be TRBD1 (5 bases). The V and J ends lost 0 bases and 0 bases respectively, with 8 bases between them. The CDR3 totals 15 residues. Germline CDR1 is MNHEY and CDR2 is SVGAGI. The CDR3 nucleotides read TGTGCCAGCAGTTACTCCGGGGCGATGAACACTGAAGCTTTCTTT. This codes for CASSYSGAMNTEAFF.

This chain joins TRBV5-5 and TRBJ1-5; TRBD1 aligns across 7 bases. The CDR3 runs to 16 residues. In germline, CDR1 is SGHKS, CDR2 YYEKEE (reference sequence). V lost 2 bases, J lost 3 bases, and 8 bases stayed unmatched. The CDR3 DNA follows: TGTGCCAGCAGCTTTAGTCCGACAGGGAACAATCAGCCCCAGCATTTT. Translation: CASSFSPTGNNQPQHF. Full variable domain (missing parts from reference TRBV5-5 and TRBJ1-5): DAGVTQSPTHLIKTRGQQVTLRCSPISGHKSVSWYQQVLGQGPQFIFQYYEKEERGRGNFPDRFSARQFPNYSSELNVNALLLGDSALYLCASSFSPTGNNQPQHFGDGTRLSIL.

V and J are TRBV2 and TRBJ2-1, with 12 bases lining up with TRBD2. Unmatched junction bases numbered 5, after V lost 10 bases and J lost 7 bases. The CDR3 has 13 residues. Looked up from germline, CDR1 is SNHLY and CDR2 is FYNNEI. The CDR3 sequence: CATTSGRSNEQFF. The CDR3 nucleotides read TGTGCCACAACTAGCGGGAGGTCTAATGAGCAGTTCTTC.

This clone was seen a handful of times. V gene TRBV10-3 combines with J gene TRBJ1-6; D remains ambiguous. V shed 5 bases and J shed 13 bases, with 15 bases lying between them. Germline V gene data show CDR1 as ENHRY and CDR2 as SYGVKD. The CDR3 runs 13 residues. Written as DNA, the CDR3 is TGTGCCATCAGTACAGCTATCGGGGAGCCCCTCCACTTT. Translation: CAISTAIGEPLHF.

In nucleotides, the CDR3 is TGCGCCAGCAGCCTTGTACGACAGGGAAGGGACACTGAAGCTTTCTTT. This gives the protein CASSLVRQGRDTEAFF. The chain employs TRBV5-1 and TRBJ1-1, with 7 bases that match TRBD1. This CDR3 region has 16 residues. V dropped 4 bases and J dropped 3; count of bases not matched to a gene: 12. CDR1 is SGHRS and CDR2 is YFSETQ in the germline V gene. Combining the CDR3 with reference TRBV5-1 and TRBJ1-1 gives the whole variable domain KAGVTQTPRYLIKTRGQQVTLSCSPISGHRSVSWYQQTPGQGLQFLFEYFSETQRNKGNFPGRFSGRQFSNSRSEMNVSTLELGDSALYLCASSLVRQGRDTEAFFGQGTRLTVV.

The chain uses TRBV19 and TRBJ1-5; D may be TRBD1 (6 bases). V dropped 3 bases and J dropped 2 bases, with 14 bases sitting between them. The CDR3 spans 16 residues. Germline-derived CDR1 and CDR2 are LNHDA and SQIVND (reference sequence). Here the CDR3 reads CASSILGGLGNQPQHF. The CDR3 DNA follows: TGTGCCAGTAGTATCTTGGGGGGGCTCGGCAATCAGCCCCAGCATTTT.

V gene TRBV18 combines with J gene TRBJ1-2, with TRBD1 identical over 10 bases. Germline V CDR1 and CDR2: KGHSH, LQKENI. Germline trimming cut 4 bases from V and 7 bases from J; bases unmatched to any gene: 12. The CDR3 length is 16 residues. CDR3 sequence (DNA): TGTGCCAGCTCACACTTGACAGGGGGCGATAGTGGTGGCTACACCTTC. Its protein is CASSHLTGGDSGGYTF.

The chain employs TRBV28 and TRBJ1-1, with no clear D. CDR3 length: 11 amino acids. Trimming cost V 1 base and J 6 bases, with 3 bases left between them. The V gene's germline CDR1 is MDHEN and CDR2 SYDVKM. The DNA of the CDR3 is TGTGCCAGCAGTTTATTCCCTGAAGCTTTCTTT. This encodes CASSLFPEAFF.

The rearrangement uses TRBV7-3 and TRBJ1-1; D perhaps matches TRBD1 (6 bases). The CDR3 spans 17 residues. The germline V gene encodes CDR1 SGHTA and CDR2 FQGTGA. Trimming took off 5 bases at V and 0 bases at J, with 19 bases between the two ends. The CDR3 reads CASSTMPFGTLNTEAFF. CDR3 DNA: TGTGCCAGCAGCACCATGCCATTCGGGACACTGAACACTGAAGCTTTCTTT.

The chain recombines TRBV29-1 with TRBJ1-1; D is unresolved. Trimming left V 3 bases short and J 13 bases short, with 18 bases between. The CDR3 loop spans 12 amino acids. Looked up from germline, CDR1 is SQVTM and CDR2 is ANQGSEA. Here the CDR3 reads CSVDLGWASGFF. CDR3 coding DNA: TGCAGCGTTGATCTAGGGTGGGCGAGCGGTTTCTTT.

The rearrangement links TRBV4-2 to TRBJ2-7; D tentatively reads TRBD1 or TRBD2 (5 bases each). The CDR3 loop spans 17 amino acids. Germline CDR1 is LGHNA and CDR2 is YNFKEQ. Trimming shortened V by 0 bases and J by 3 bases, and 18 bases separated the two germline ends. For the CDR3, the DNA is TGTGCCAGCAGCCAAGAACATAGGCGGGTGGGGGTCTACGAGCAGTACTTC. Amino acid sequence: CASSQEHRRVGVYEQYF.

The chain combines TRBV11-3 with TRBJ2-7; D perhaps matches TRBD1 (5 bases). Between the trimmed V and J ends, which lost 6 bases and 5 bases, there was a span of 17 bases. Looked up from germline, CDR1 is SGHNT and CDR2 is YENEEA. There are 14 residues in the CDR3. The CDR3 bases are TGTGCCAGCAGTCGAAATCAGGGAAATGACGAGCAGTACTTC. Residues: CASSRNQGNDEQYF.

This rearrangement joins TRBV28 to TRBJ2-7, with TRBD1 matching over 9 bases. The CDR3 has 11 residues. J was trimmed by 12 bases and V by 8 bases; bases with no gene match: 8. Germline V gives CDR1 MDHEN, CDR2 SYDVKM. DNA of the CDR3: TGTGCCAGCGGATCCGGGACAGGGTCGTACTTC. It codes for CASGSGTGSYF.

The chain joins TRBV7-9 to TRBJ2-7; 8 bases are shared with TRBD2. V shed 2 bases, J shed 5 bases, and the junction held 2 bases outside the gene matches. The CDR3 extends over 13 amino acids. The germline V gene encodes CDR1 SEHNR and CDR2 FQNEAQ (reference sequence). DNA for the CDR3: TGTGCCAGCAGCTTAATAGCGGGGCACGAGCAGTACTTC. It yields the protein CASSLIAGHEQYF.

The table lists this clone with a count of one. The rearrangement joins TRBV18 to TRBJ1-1; D not resolved. The CDR3 totals 13 residues. Germline CDR1 reads KGHSH; CDR2 reads LQKENI. V lost 4 bases to trimming and J lost 3 bases, with 9 bases between them. DNA for the CDR3: TGTGCCAGCTCACGGTTGCGTGACACTGAAGCTTTCTTT. Translated: CASSRLRDTEAFF.

The rearrangement uses TRBV7-2 and TRBJ1-4; a weak D match, TRBD1 (6 bases). Germline CDR1 and CDR2: SGHTA and FQGNSA. This CDR3 is built from 16 residues. With 1 base removed from V and 8 bases from J, the gap between germline ends came to 17 bases. The CDR3 loop reads CASSLVGDRLGEKLFF. CDR3 nucleotides: TGTGCCAGCAGCTTAGTAGGAGACAGGTTGGGGGAAAAACTGTTTTTT.

The DNA for the CDR3 is TGTGCCAGCACCGGGGACAAGGAGTACTTC. It is translated as CASTGDKEYF. J is TRBJ2-7 and V is TRBV6-6; the D gene is possibly TRBD1 (6 bases). CDR3 size: 10 residues. Per the germline V gene, CDR1 is MNHNY and CDR2 is SVGAGI (reference sequence). The germline V and J ends were trimmed by 7 bases and 11 bases, with 12 bases remaining between them.

This rearrangement joins TRBV6-5 to TRBJ2-3, with D unresolved. The CDR3 loop spans 15 amino acids. In germline, CDR1 is MNHEY, CDR2 SVGAGI. Trimming pared 4 bases from V and 7 bases from J, leaving 18 bases between. This chain's CDR3 is CASSSLRTRGNTQYF. CDR3 DNA sequence: TGTGCCAGCAGTTCTCTTCGCACCCGTGGGAATACGCAGTATTTT.

The J gene is TRBJ2-4, the V gene TRBV7-9; D is possibly TRBD1 (6 bases). This CDR3 region has 13 residues. Trimming took off 5 bases at V and 5 bases at J, with 10 bases between the two ends. Germline CDR1 reads SEHNR; CDR2 reads FQNEAQ (reference sequence). CDR3 protein: CASSQWGQNIQYF. CDR3 DNA: TGTGCCAGCAGCCAGTGGGGGCAAAACATTCAGTACTTC.

The chain employs TRBV11-2 and TRBJ2-1; 8 bases are a match to TRBD2. V lost 7 bases and J lost 6; bases outside the gene matches: 11. CDR3 length: 15 residues. Germline V gene data show CDR1 as SGHAT and CDR2 as FQNNGV. The CDR3 nucleotides are TGTGCCAGCACCCCGGGGGGGCAGCAATTCAATGAGCAGTTCTTC. Protein: CASTPGGQQFNEQFF.

This chain connects TRBV19 to TRBJ1-5, with D tentatively TRBD1 (5 bases). CDR3 length: 15 amino acids. V dropped 7 bases and J dropped 0 bases, with 13 bases sitting between them. In germline, CDR1 is LNHDA, CDR2 SQIVND (reference sequence). CDR3 residues: CASTLGGHSNQPQHF. DNA of the CDR3: TGTGCCAGTACCCTGGGGGGTCATAGCAATCAGCCCCAGCATTTT.

This chain connects TRBV5-4 to TRBJ2-1; the D gene is possibly TRBD2 (5 bases). CDR3 length equals 15 residues. Trimming removed 4 bases at V and 0 bases at J, with 11 bases between. CDR1 and CDR2 (germline): SGHNT, YYREEE (reference sequence). As DNA, the CDR3 is TGTGCCAGCAGCAAGGACTGGAGCTCCTACAATGAGCAGTTCTTC. Its protein product is CASSKDWSSYNEQFF. The full variable domain, its missing parts supplied by reference TRBV5-4 and TRBJ2-1, is ETGVTQSPTHLIKTRGQQVTLRCSSQSGHNTVSWYQQALGQGPQFIFQYYREEENGRGNFPPRFSGLQFPNYSSELNVNALELDDSALYLCASSKDWSSYNEQFFGPGTRLTVL.

This chain uses TRBV2 with TRBJ1-1; TRBD1 aligns across 7 bases. The junction had 2 bases not matched to a gene; V was cut back by 3 bases and J by 7 bases. CDR3 length equals 12 residues. The V gene's germline CDR1 is SNHLY and CDR2 FYNNEI. The DNA of the CDR3 is TGTGCCAGCAGTGACACAGGGGTTGAAGCTTTCTTT. It codes for CASSDTGVEAFF.

This rearrangement joins TRBV7-9 to TRBJ1-3; no definite D call. V dropped 2 bases and J dropped 8 bases, with 7 bases sitting between them. This CDR3 is 12 amino acids long. CDR1 and CDR2 from the germline V gene are SEHNR and FQNEAQ (reference sequence). CDR3 sequence: CASSLIGDTIYF. The CDR3 nucleotides read TGTGCCAGCAGCTTAATCGGGGACACCATATATTTT.

The V call is TRBV7-2, the J call TRBJ1-3, with D unclear. Germline CDR1 and CDR2: SGHTA and FQGNSA. V shed 4 bases and J shed 0 bases, with 10 bases lying between them. The CDR3 is made up of 15 amino acids. The CDR3 is CASSWYGGSGNTIYF. The CDR3 DNA reads TGTGCCAGCAGCTGGTACGGAGGCTCTGGAAACACCATATATTTT.

The rearrangement uses TRBV14 and TRBJ2-3, with 8 nucleotides matching TRBD2. CDR3 length: 15 residues. V dropped 4 bases and J dropped 3; count of bases not matched to a gene: 6. Germline V gives CDR1 SGHDN, CDR2 FVKESK. This CDR3 is CASSPLGTRTDTQYF. CDR3 bases: TGTGCCAGCAGCCCGTTGGGGACTAGAACAGATACGCAGTATTTT.

J is TRBJ2-5 and V is TRBV6-6; TRBD2 matches 7 bases. The CDR3 spans 15 residues. The germline V gene has CDR1 MNHNY and CDR2 SVGAGI (reference sequence). The junction had 8 bases not matched to a gene; V was cut back by 6 bases and J by 1 base. CDR3 nucleotides: TGTGCCAGCAGGAGACCGGGGGGACTCCAAGAGACCCAGTACTTC. It is translated as CASRRPGGLQETQYF.

The rearrangement links TRBV28 to TRBJ2-1; the D gene is possibly TRBD2 (5 bases). The CDR3 loop spans 14 amino acids. CDR1 is MDHEN and CDR2 is SYDVKM in the germline V gene. Trimming stripped 1 base from V and 4 bases from J, with 8 bases between. This chain's CDR3 is CASSLSSGYNEQFF. In nucleotides, the CDR3 is TGTGCCAGCAGTTTATCGTCGGGGTACAATGAGCAGTTCTTC.

The chain uses TRBV11-3 and TRBJ1-1; D uncertain. CDR3 length: 13 residues. From germline, CDR1 is SGHNT and CDR2 YENEEA. The V end was cut by 1 base, the J end by 2 bases, with 5 bases between. The CDR3 nucleotides are TGTGCCAGCAGCTTAGGCCGAAACACTGAAGCTTTCTTT. It yields the protein CASSLGRNTEAFF.